This TCR beta chain was sequenced in a study of blood T cell repertoires in COVID-19. In the study overall: Donors in the United States, Italy and Spain gave samples during acute or convalescent COVID-19. Sources were T cells, B-cell-depleted T cells, or PBMCs; the material itself was cDNA or gDNA.

Data came from immunoSEQ multiplex PCR; TCRdb stores just in-frame clones and leaves some out. The sample contains about 200,000 clones, 70% to 90% of which appear only once. V was clipped by 6 bases and J by 2 bases; unmatched bases: 8. The CDR3 totals 14 residues. Germline-derived CDR1 and CDR2 are SGHRS and YFSETQ. The sequence derives from a man in his sixties with active or convalescent COVID-19. This sequence joins TRBV5-1 and TRBJ2-7; 7 nucleotides match TRBD1. The sequenced material came from peripheral blood. CDR3 coding DNA: TGCGCCAGCACCAGGGACAGTTTGGCCTACGAGCAGTACTTC. This encodes CASTRDSLAYEQYF.